These 10 T cell receptor beta chains were all obtained from the same sample, sequenced in a study of cytomegalovirus exposure and HLA in healthy donors (dated by TCRdb to about 2017). The library was prepared using the immunoSEQ multiplex PCR assay. The multiplex PCR relied on a mix of 60 forward primers for TCR Vbeta segments and 13 reverse primers for TCR Jbeta segments. TCRdb stores this immuneACCESS table with in-frame sequences only. Part of the clones is absent; in the studies checked, under half of the shortfall reflects unresolved V genes, and no reason is known for the rest. This sample has more than 100,000 clones in its table, and 75% to 85% of those were observed once. 1% of the sample is held by the ten biggest clonotypes. The specimen was PBMCs. The receptors derive from a man between 35 and 55 years old in good health and CMV-seronegative.

The V call is TRBV19, the J call TRBJ2-1; D may be TRBD1 (5 bases). Trimming left V 2 bases short and J 10 bases short, with 12 bases between. Germline V lookup: CDR1 LNHDA, CDR2 SQIVND (reference sequence). CDR3 size: 13 residues. The CDR3 region is CASSIKGAAEQFF. The CDR3 DNA is TGTGCCAGTAGTATAAAAGGGGCCGCAGAGCAGTTCTTC.

The chain is built from TRBV30 and TRBJ2-1; D might be TRBD2 (5 bases). CDR1 is GTSNPN and CDR2 is SVGIG in the germline V gene (reference sequence). The V end was cut by 0 bases, the J end by 9 bases, with 9 bases between. CDR3 length equals 12 residues. The CDR3, as DNA: TGTGCCTGGAGTGTTCCCGGGGTTGAGCAGTTCTTC. It is translated as CAWSVPGVEQFF.

The chain couples TRBV19 to TRBJ1-5; D not resolved. V gave up 1 base and J gave up 0 bases, with 7 bases separating them. The germline V gene encodes CDR1 LNHDA and CDR2 SQIVND (reference sequence). This CDR3 spans 15 amino acids. CDR3 in DNA: TGTGCCAGTAGTATAGGGGCTCCTAGCAATCAGCCCCAGCATTTT. It specifies CASSIGAPSNQPQHF.

This chain links TRBV10-3 with TRBJ2-1; TRBD2 aligns across 13 bases. Germline assignment: CDR1 ENHRY and CDR2 SYGVKD. The trim removed 3 bases at V and 2 bases at J, leaving 4 bases unmatched. The CDR3 has 17 residues. The CDR3 DNA reads TGTGCCATCAGTGAAAGACTAGCGGGGGGCACCTACAATGAGCAGTTCTTC. It specifies CAISERLAGGTYNEQFF.

V usage is TRBV10-3 and J usage is TRBJ1-2; TRBD1 aligns across 7 bases. The V gene's germline CDR1 is ENHRY and CDR2 SYGVKD. The CDR3 consists of 13 residues. V gave up 6 bases and J gave up 7 bases; unmatched junction bases: 8. CDR3 nucleotide sequence: TGTGCCATCAGGATGACAGGGTTGAGTGGCTACACCTTC. It specifies CAIRMTGLSGYTF.

This chain joins TRBV18 and TRBJ2-2; 8 positions match TRBD2. V trimming: 5 bases; J trimming: 3 bases; junction bases outside the gene matches: 5. Germline loops: CDR1 KGHSH, CDR2 LQKENI. This CDR3 contains 15 residues. CDR3 nucleotides: TGTGCCAGCTCAATCCTAGCGGGTCACACCGGGGAGCTGTTTTTT. Translating gives CASSILAGHTGELFF.

The chain joins TRBV2 to TRBJ2-2; D is perhaps TRBD1 (5 bases). This CDR3 is 15 amino acids long. Germline assignment: CDR1 SNHLY and CDR2 FYNNEI. V was cut by 8 bases and J by 1 base, with 14 bases left in between. CDR3 sequence reads: CASLQRTGNTGELFF. CDR3 bases: TGTGCCAGCCTCCAAAGAACAGGGAACACCGGGGAGCTGTTTTTT.

With respect to this clone: Sequence at one end of the junction differs from germline and may be a read error. The genes are TRBV29-1 and TRBJ2-5; TRBD2 aligns across 10 bases. The CDR3 spans 12 residues. Germline V lookup: CDR1 SQVTM, CDR2 ANQGSEA. In nucleotides, the CDR3 is TGTACCCTAGCGGGAGTCGGGGGGACCCAGTACTTC. Amino acid sequence: CTLAGVGGTQYF.

This clone came up once. The chain links TRBV28 to TRBJ2-4, with 14 bases fitting TRBD2. The CDR3 totals 16 residues. Germline lookup yields CDR1 MDHEN and CDR2 SYDVKM. V shed 5 bases, J shed 5 bases, and the junction held 5 bases outside the gene matches. CDR3 in amino acids: CASSPGLAGAQNIQYF. The CDR3 nucleotides are TGTGCCAGCAGTCCGGGACTAGCGGGGGCTCAAAACATTCAGTACTTC. Looking up the rest from reference TRBV28 and TRBJ2-4 gives the full variable domain: DVKVTQSSRYLVKRTGEKVFLECVQDMDHENMFWYRQDPGLGLRLIYFSYDVKMKEKGDIPEGYSVSREKKERFSLILESASTNQTSMYLCASSPGLAGAQNIQYFGAGTRLSVL.

The rearrangement uses TRBV2 and TRBJ2-3; D gene uncertain. Trimming cost V 2 bases and J 6 bases, with 9 bases left between them. The germline V gene encodes CDR1 SNHLY and CDR2 FYNNEI. The CDR3 extends over 13 amino acids. The CDR3 here is CASSEQSQDTQYF. The DNA for the CDR3 is TGTGCCAGCAGTGAACAGTCCCAGGATACGCAGTATTTT. The full variable domain, in which reference TRBV2 and TRBJ2-3 provide the parts outside the CDR3, is EPEVTQTPSHQVTQMGQEVILRCVPISNHLYFYWYRQILGQKVEFLVSFYNNEISEKSEIFDDQFSVERPDGSNFTLKIRSTKLEDSAMYFCASSEQSQDTQYFGPGTRLTVL.